This TCR beta chain was sequenced during a study of shared clonotypes between healthy human individuals. Study findings and constraints: Specimens sampled were limited to blood, with tissue repertoires likely differing.

CDR1 and CDR2 from the germline V gene are MRHNA and SNTAGT. Trimming pared 4 bases from V and 4 bases from J, leaving 2 bases between. CDR3 size: 10 residues. DNA at about 190 ng, 25,000 to 35,000 T cell genomes, went into sorted-subset replicate PCRs. Here immunoSEQ multiplex PCR was the method, and the copy in TCRdb shows in-frame clones only, minus some. Among around 1.4 million clones listed, about 98.5% were seen once. Turning to this clone: As yet, its antigen is unknown.

This clonotype was obtained from a man in his thirties or forties in good health. Material: naive CD4+ T cells sorted from blood. Documented subset: CD45RA+ positively selected. The J gene is TRBJ2-7, the V gene TRBV6-4; unclear D gene. In nucleotides, the CDR3 is TGTGCCAGCAGTGGATACGAGCAGTACTTC. This encodes CASSGYEQYF.